The 10 T cell receptor beta chains reported below all come from one sample, sequenced in a study of T cells in Graves' hyperthyroidism and ophthalmopathy. Regions amplified from RNA transcripts were the TCR beta CDR3 regions. Primed by the HTBI set, a first-round RT-PCR was run on the TCR CDR3. In TCRdb, the multiplex PCR reads were re-called with MiXCR into one record per CDR3 protein. This sample carries about 180,000 distinct CDR3 sequences, more than 15% of them seen once, and the ten largest clones take approximately 28%. The sample comprised blood. The receptors were gathered from a woman in her fifties or sixties with Graves' hyperthyroidism.

This clonotype was picked up one time. A much larger clone is a single base away; this may be a read error. The V call is TRBV20-1, the J call TRBJ1-4; D is ambiguous. The germline CDR1 and CDR2 sequences are DFQATT and SNEGSKA (reference sequence). The germline V and J ends were trimmed by 6 bases and 8 bases, with 16 bases remaining between them. The CDR3 is 13 residues long. The CDR3 loop is CSAATTTWEKLFF. In nucleotides, the CDR3 is TGCAGTGCCGCAACGACGACCTGGGAAAAACTGTTTTTT.

At least ten counts were recorded for this clonotype. The CDR3 reads CSVESQGGEQFF. The CDR3 DNA follows: TGCAGCGTTGAGTCCCAAGGGGGTGAGCAGTTCTTC. This chain connects TRBV29-1 to TRBJ2-1, with D possibly being TRBD1 (6 bases). The germline CDR1 and CDR2 sequences are SQVTM and ANQGSEA. Trimming cost V 3 bases and J 9 bases, with 12 bases left between them. CDR3 size: 12 residues.

The chain has TRBV7-2 and TRBJ2-3; 7 bases agree with TRBD2. Germline V gene lookup returns CDR1 SGHTA and CDR2 FQGNSA. The CDR3 runs 15 residues. Trimming at V came to 2 bases and at J to 4 bases, leaving 6 bases not matched to a gene. The CDR3 nucleotides are TGTGCCAGCAGCTTACGCGGGAGTTCCGCAGATACGCAGTATTTT. It yields the protein CASSLRGSSADTQYF.

This clonotype came up a few times. The V call is TRBV6-1, the J call TRBJ1-6; D is undetermined. The CDR3 has 15 amino acids. Germline assignment: CDR1 MNHNS and CDR2 SASEGT. Trimming pared 6 bases from V and 9 bases from J, leaving 18 bases between. CDR3 DNA: TGTGCCAGCAGGGACGACATCTGGAGGCCTTCACCCCTCCACTTT. It codes for CASRDDIWRPSPLHF.

This clonotype was detected many times. CDR3 sequence (DNA): TGTGCCAGCAGCAACCGTCCCAACTATGGCTACACCTTC. Translating it yields CASSNRPNYGYTF. The chain links TRBV11-2 to TRBJ1-2, with D hard to call. The CDR3 length is 13 residues. Germline CDR1 is SGHAT and CDR2 is FQNNGV. V gave up 5 bases and J gave up 2 bases, with 9 bases separating them.

This clonotype appeared many times. The CDR3 loop reads CSARDHGNRGREQFF. In nucleotides, the CDR3 is TGCAGTGCTAGAGACCATGGGAATCGGGGGCGTGAGCAGTTCTTC. The gene calls are TRBV20-1 and TRBJ2-1; D is possibly TRBD1 or TRBD2 (6 bases each). The CDR3 length is 15 residues. CDR1 DFQATT and CDR2 SNEGSKA come from the germline V gene (reference sequence). The V end lost 0 bases, the J end lost 9 bases, and 18 bases lay between the germline ends.

This clonotype appeared many times. This chain connects TRBV6-1 to TRBJ1-2, with 7 bases identical to TRBD1. The germline V gene has CDR1 MNHNS and CDR2 SASEGT. The V gene end was trimmed by 6 bases and the J gene end by 7 bases; junction bases not matched to a gene: 8. This CDR3 has 13 residues. The CDR3 region has the DNA TGTGCCAGCAGCCCCCGACAGGGCCTTGGCTACACCTTC. It encodes CASSPRQGLGYTF.

This clonotype was seen at least ten times. This chain uses TRBV7-3 with TRBJ1-1; D remains ambiguous. Germline V CDR1 and CDR2: SGHTA, FQGTGA. Between the trimmed V and J ends, which lost 0 bases and 5 bases, there was a span of 7 bases. The CDR3 contains 13 residues. DNA for the CDR3: TGTGCCAGCAGCTTAACCCCCGGGACTGAAGCTTTCTTT. Residues: CASSLTPGTEAFF. Supplemented by reference TRBV7-3 and TRBJ1-1, the full variable domain reads GAGVSQTPSNKVTEKGKYVELRCDPISGHTALYWYRQSLGQGPEFLIYFQGTGAADDSGLPNDRFFAVRPEGSVSTLKIQRTERGDSAVYLCASSLTPGTEAFFGQGTRLTVV.

Concerning this clonotype itself: This may be a read error, as it is one base from a much larger clone. The genes are TRBV20-1 and TRBJ2-3; possibly TRBD2 for D (5 bases). The CDR3 has 12 residues. Trimming cost V 8 bases and J 7 bases, with 16 bases left between them. Germline V gene lookup returns CDR1 DFQATT and CDR2 SNEGSKA (reference sequence). CDR3 sequence: CSTEGGRNTQYF. CDR3 nucleotides: TGCAGTACTGAGGGCGGGCGGAATACGCAGTATTTT.

This clonotype was seen repeatedly, ten times or more. The chain combines TRBV27 with TRBJ1-6; 7 bases are a match to TRBD1. The CDR3 has 12 amino acids. Germline assignment: CDR1 MNHEY and CDR2 SMNVEV (reference sequence). V trimming: 5 bases; J trimming: 10 bases; junction bases outside the gene matches: 2. Written as DNA, the CDR3 is TGTGCCAGCAGTCTACAGGGGTCACCCCTCCACTTT. Protein sequence: CASSLQGSPLHF.